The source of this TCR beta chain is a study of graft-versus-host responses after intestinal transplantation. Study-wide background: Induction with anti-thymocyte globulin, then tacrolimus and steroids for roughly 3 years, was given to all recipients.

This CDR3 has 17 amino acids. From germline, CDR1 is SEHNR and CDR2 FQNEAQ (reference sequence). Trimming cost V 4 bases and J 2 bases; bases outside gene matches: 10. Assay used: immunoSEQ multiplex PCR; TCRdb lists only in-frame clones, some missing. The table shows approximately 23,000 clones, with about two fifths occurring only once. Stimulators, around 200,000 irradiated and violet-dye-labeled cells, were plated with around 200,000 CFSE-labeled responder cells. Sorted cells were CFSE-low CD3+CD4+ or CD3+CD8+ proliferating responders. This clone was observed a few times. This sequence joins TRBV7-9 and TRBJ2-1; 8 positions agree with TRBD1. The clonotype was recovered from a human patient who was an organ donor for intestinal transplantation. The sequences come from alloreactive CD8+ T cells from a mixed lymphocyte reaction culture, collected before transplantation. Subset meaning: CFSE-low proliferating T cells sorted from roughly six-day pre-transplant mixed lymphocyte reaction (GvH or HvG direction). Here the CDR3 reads CASSSGQGARTYNEQFF. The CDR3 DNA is TGTGCCAGCAGCTCCGGACAGGGAGCACGAACCTACAATGAGCAGTTCTTC.